The rows below give T cell receptor beta chains drawn from one sample of a study of blood T cell repertoires in COVID-19. Data came from immunoSEQ multiplex PCR; TCRdb stores just in-frame clones and leaves some out. Here the sample spans about 240,000 clones, roughly 86% being singletons. The specimen sequenced was peripheral blood. These receptors all stem from a man aged 80 or over with acute or convalescent COVID-19. Both conserved end residues are trimmed from each CDR3. A D gene is named only where the DNA matches it firmly.

>TRBJ1-1|TRBV6-5|NA
ASSYLDLDFTEAF
>TRBJ2-5|TRBV28|NA
ASSGGGRETQY
>TRBJ2-2|TRBV5-1|TRBD1
ASSGGQVNTGELF
>TRBJ1-2|TRBV28|TRBD1
ASSFRQGSNYGYT
>TRBJ2-7|TRBV5-5|TRBD1
ASSGSPGQFYEQY
>TRBJ1-5|TRBV4-2|NA
ASSQDEGGRQPQH
>TRBJ2-1|TRBV6-6|TRBD1
ASRPPRDRDYNEQF
>TRBJ2-1|TRBV6-1|TRBD2
ASSEGSGGANEQF
>TRBJ1-5|TRBV10-2|NA
ASSEGGRVGNQPQH
>TRBJ1-6|TRBV9|NA
ASSVMESPLH
>TRBJ2-7|TRBV27|TRBD1
ASSGQGYDEQY
>TRBJ1-1|TRBV6-5|NA
ASSYRPTGEAF
>TRBJ2-2|TRBV9|NA
ASSGTVNTGELF
>TRBJ1-2|TRBV6-5|NA
ASTLGGAGYT
>TRBJ2-1|TRBV29-1|TRBD1
SERTGEKQF
>TRBJ1-1|TRBV3-1/TRBV3-2|NA
ASSQPQGEAEAF
>TRBJ1-2|TRBV7-2|NA
ASSLATGVNYGYT
>TRBJ1-3|TRBV7-2|TRBD1
ASSQTGVPIY
>TRBJ1-6|TRBV6-5|NA
AARSGSSYNSPLH
>TRBJ1-1|TRBV19|NA
ASSMRLGGTEAF
>TRBJ2-1|TRBV3-1/TRBV3-2|NA
ASSQEGVIRGEQF
>TRBJ1-2|TRBV2|TRBD1
ASSTGTGANYGYT
>TRBJ1-5|TRBV6-6|TRBD1
ASIRTGEGSNQPQH
>TRBJ1-2|TRBV19|NA
ASSMPGENGYT
>TRBJ2-5|TRBV3-1/TRBV3-2|NA
ASSQGRVMGGGTQY
>TRBJ1-1|TRBV7-9|TRBD1
ASSLGVSGTGDTEAF
>TRBJ2-7|TRBV6-5|NA
ASIHPHTSYEQY
>TRBJ2-1|TRBV7-2|NA
ASSLGPGQYNEQF
>TRBJ1-1|TRBV28|NA
ASSVSYTEAF
>TRBJ2-1|TRBV7-2|NA
ASSSPRGINEQF
>TRBJ1-3|TRBV3-1/TRBV3-2|TRBD1
ASSQAQQGVGGNTIY
>TRBJ2-5|TRBV2|TRBD2
ASSATSRETQY
>TRBJ1-3|TRBV29-1|TRBD1
SVEDREGTGSGNTIY
>TRBJ2-7|TRBV7-3|TRBD2
ASSPTGTSGRRGEQY
>TRBJ1-4|TRBV4-3|TRBD1
ASSQGLDRVWEKLF
>TRBJ2-3|TRBV14|NA
ASSRSAPRSSTDTQY
>TRBJ1-1|TRBV11-2|NA
ASSVTANTEAF
>TRBJ1-2|TRBV24-1|NA
ATSDSIYGYT
>TRBJ2-6|TRBV18|NA
ASSPQTGRLSGANVLT
>TRBJ2-7|TRBV5-5|TRBD1
ASSILPGQGSYEQY
>TRBJ1-2|TRBV9|TRBD1
ASSPGGSLNYGYT
>TRBJ1-2|TRBV28|NA
ASSSDGGADYGYT
>TRBJ2-1|TRBV15|NA
ATSRRTDNEQF
>TRBJ2-1|TRBV28|TRBD1
ASSSGQGATNEQF
>TRBJ1-3|TRBV7-3|NA
ASSLGQRGNTIY
>TRBJ1-1|TRBV11-2|NA
ASSQGWGYTEAF
>TRBJ2-1|TRBV6-4|TRBD1
ASSDPGQGGNEQF
>TRBJ1-1|TRBV14|NA
ASSQVTGANTEAF